A selection of T cell receptor beta chains follows, all from one sample in a study of control samples from healthy donors and cancer patients. Only in-frame clones appear in the TCRdb table, and some are missing; sequencing was by immunoSEQ multiplex PCR. This sample has roughly 120,000 clones, with roughly nine tenths found just once. What was sequenced was blood. Receptor source: a woman under 30 in good health. Each CDR3 is given with its conserved first and last residue. Each record gives: V gene, D gene, clone size, J gene, CDR3 protein, CDR3 DNA. The D gene is left open where the match is weak. Clone size is stated in some rows and not others, as once, few, many or a class when expanded.

V: TRBV20-1
D: NA
size: NA
J: TRBJ2-3
CDR3: CSASITVTDTQYF
DNA: TGCAGTGCTAGTATCACGGTCACAGATACGCAGTATTTT

V: TRBV15
D: TRBD1
size: NA
J: TRBJ1-2
CDR3: CATSRRQGAAGYTF
DNA: TGTGCCACCAGCAGAAGACAGGGGGCGGCCGGCTACACCTTC

V: TRBV9
D: TRBD2
size: NA
J: TRBJ2-1
CDR3: CASTSSGVSNEQFF
DNA: TGTGCCAGCACTAGTAGCGGGGTTTCCAATGAGCAGTTCTTC

V: TRBV4-3
D: NA
size: NA
J: TRBJ1-1
CDR3: CASSQEAGRTTEAFF
DNA: TGCGCCAGCAGCCAAGAGGCAGGAAGGACGACTGAAGCTTTCTTT

V: TRBV6-5
D: TRBD1
size: NA
J: TRBJ1-2
CDR3: CASKIGQGLYGYTF
DNA: TGTGCCAGCAAAATAGGACAGGGACTATATGGCTACACCTTC

V: TRBV28
D: TRBD2
size: NA
J: TRBJ2-5
CDR3: CASSFPLGVAGVSETQYF
DNA: TGTGCCAGCAGTTTTCCCCTCGGGGTAGCGGGGGTTTCAGAGACCCAGTACTTC

V: TRBV7-2
D: TRBD1
size: NA
J: TRBJ2-2
CDR3: CASSLRQGTANTGELFF
DNA: TGTGCCAGCAGCCTCCGACAGGGAACCGCGAACACCGGGGAGCTGTTTTTT

V: TRBV24-1
D: NA
size: NA
J: TRBJ2-5
CDR3: CASSLGGQETQYF
DNA: TGTGCCTCCAGCCTGGGGGGCCAAGAGACCCAGTACTTC

V: TRBV9
D: NA
size: NA
J: TRBJ1-4
CDR3: CASSGGGVTNEKLFF
DNA: TGTGCCAGCAGCGGAGGAGGGGTAACTAATGAAAAACTGTTTTTT

V: TRBV6-2/TRBV6-3
D: NA
size: NA
J: TRBJ1-1
CDR3: CASSLTVLSEAFF
DNA: TGTGCCAGCAGTTTGACAGTTCTCTCTGAAGCTTTCTTT

V: TRBV5-4
D: NA
size: NA
J: TRBJ1-2
CDR3: CASSFGNRIYGYTF
DNA: TGTGCCAGCAGCTTCGGTAACAGAATCTATGGCTACACCTTC

V: TRBV7-2
D: NA
size: NA
J: TRBJ2-1
CDR3: CASSPRGGRVEGPYNEQFF
DNA: TGTGCCAGCAGCCCTAGGGGGGGCAGGGTGGAGGGCCCCTACAATGAGCAGTTCTTC

V: TRBV28
D: NA
size: NA
J: TRBJ1-5
CDR3: CASSPGGPYQPQHF
DNA: TGTGCCAGCAGTCCGGGGGGGCCTTATCAGCCCCAGCATTTT

V: TRBV7-2
D: NA
size: NA
J: TRBJ2-7
CDR3: CASSFAYEQYF
DNA: TGTGCCAGCAGCTTCGCCTACGAGCAGTACTTC

V: TRBV7-3
D: NA
size: NA
J: TRBJ1-6
CDR3: CASSAHRENSPLHF
DNA: TGTGCCAGCAGCGCCCACAGGGAGAATTCACCCCTCCACTTT

V: TRBV30
D: NA
size: NA
J: TRBJ1-6
CDR3: CAWSFDKNSPLHF
DNA: TGTGCCTGGAGTTTTGACAAGAATTCACCCCTCCACTTT

V: TRBV24-1
D: NA
size: NA
J: TRBJ2-1
CDR3: CATSENWGPSSYNEQFF
DNA: TGTGCCACCAGTGAGAATTGGGGGCCAAGCTCCTACAATGAGCAGTTCTTC

V: TRBV28
D: NA
size: NA
J: TRBJ2-3
CDR3: CASSPSWTGTDTQYF
DNA: TGTGCCAGCAGTCCCAGCTGGACCGGCACAGATACGCAGTATTTT

V: TRBV19
D: TRBD1
size: NA
J: TRBJ1-2
CDR3: CASSETGGVIGYTF
DNA: TGTGCCAGTAGTGAAACAGGGGGCGTGATTGGCTACACCTTC

V: TRBV7-8
D: NA
size: NA
J: TRBJ2-3
CDR3: CAVQSLNLENTQYF
DNA: TGTGCCGTCCAAAGTTTGAATCTCGAAAATACGCAGTATTTT

V: TRBV7-2
D: NA
size: NA
J: TRBJ2-7
CDR3: CASSHSTGLEQYF
DNA: TGTGCCAGCAGCCACTCAACAGGGCTCGAGCAGTACTTC

V: TRBV19
D: TRBD1
size: NA
J: TRBJ2-5
CDR3: CASSGGQGAWKTQYF
DNA: TGTGCCAGTAGTGGGGGACAGGGGGCCTGGAAGACCCAGTACTTC

V: TRBV24-1
D: NA
size: NA
J: TRBJ1-2
CDR3: CATERGGGYTF
DNA: TGTGCCACCGAGAGGGGGGGCGGCTACACCTTC

V: TRBV7-3
D: TRBD2
size: NA
J: TRBJ2-7
CDR3: CASSLTSGSMNEQYF
DNA: TGTGCCAGCAGCTTAACTAGCGGGAGTATGAACGAGCAGTACTTC

V: TRBV6-6
D: NA
size: NA
J: TRBJ2-7
CDR3: CASSYLMGSISYEQYF
DNA: TGTGCCAGCAGTTACCTAATGGGCTCGATCTCCTACGAGCAGTACTTC

V: TRBV11-2
D: NA
size: NA
J: TRBJ2-7
CDR3: CASSRQRSSYEQYF
DNA: TGTGCCAGCAGCCGACAGCGCTCCTCCTACGAGCAGTACTTC

V: TRBV27
D: NA
size: NA
J: TRBJ1-5
CDR3: CASSLQPADSPQPQHF
DNA: TGTGCCAGCAGTTTACAGCCCGCGGACAGTCCCCAGCCCCAGCATTTT

V: TRBV7-9
D: NA
size: NA
J: TRBJ2-5
CDR3: CASSFSIGGQETQYF
DNA: TGTGCCAGCAGCTTTTCCATAGGGGGTCAAGAGACCCAGTACTTC

V: TRBV20-1
D: NA
size: once
J: TRBJ1-1
CDR3: CSVPRNTEAFF
DNA: TGCAGTGTGCCCAGGAACACTGAAGCTTTCTTT

V: TRBV14
D: NA
size: NA
J: TRBJ2-5
CDR3: CASSPPGRRGRWSQTQYF
DNA: TGTGCCAGCAGCCCCCCCGGGAGGCGGGGGCGATGGTCTCAGACCCAGTACTTC

V: TRBV7-2
D: TRBD2
size: NA
J: TRBJ2-3
CDR3: CASSSRGGYTDTQYF
DNA: TGTGCCAGCAGCTCAAGGGGAGGGTACACAGATACGCAGTATTTT

V: TRBV19
D: NA
size: NA
J: TRBJ2-4
CDR3: CASSITFRIEAKNIQYF
DNA: TGTGCCAGTAGTATCACTTTCCGGATAGAAGCCAAAAACATTCAGTACTTC

V: TRBV11-3
D: NA
size: NA
J: TRBJ2-2
CDR3: CASEARDTGELFF
DNA: TGTGCCAGCGAAGCCAGAGACACCGGGGAGCTGTTTTTT

V: TRBV6-5
D: NA
size: NA
J: TRBJ1-2
CDR3: CASSRRSAVGYGYTF
DNA: TGTGCCAGCAGCAGAAGATCTGCTGTGGGCTATGGCTACACCTTC

V: TRBV9
D: NA
size: NA
J: TRBJ2-7
CDR3: CASSVDPGDLGSGQYF
DNA: TGTGCCAGCAGCGTAGACCCAGGGGACCTGGGTTCGGGGCAGTACTTC

V: TRBV29-1
D: NA
size: NA
J: TRBJ1-1
CDR3: CSVEFSRVAEAFF
DNA: TGCAGCGTTGAATTCTCAAGGGTAGCTGAAGCTTTCTTT

V: TRBV28
D: TRBD2
size: NA
J: TRBJ2-7
CDR3: CASSPSGIGREQYF
DNA: TGTGCCAGCAGTCCTAGCGGGATCGGGCGAGAGCAGTACTTC

V: TRBV13
D: NA
size: NA
J: TRBJ1-2
CDR3: CASSVRYRGHYGYTF
DNA: TGTGCCAGCAGCGTAAGGTATCGGGGCCACTATGGCTACACCTTC

V: TRBV19
D: TRBD1
size: NA
J: TRBJ1-1
CDR3: CASSMLSARGVTEAFF
DNA: TGTGCCAGTAGTATGTTGTCGGCCAGGGGGGTGACTGAAGCTTTCTTT

V: TRBV3-1/TRBV3-2
D: TRBD1
size: NA
J: TRBJ1-1
CDR3: CASSQDSRDLGQGVTTEAFF
DNA: TGTGCCAGCAGCCAAGATAGTCGGGATTTGGGACAGGGGGTGACCACTGAAGCTTTCTTT

V: TRBV24-1
D: NA
size: NA
J: TRBJ2-6
CDR3: CANPISVGITLSGANVLTF
DNA: TGTGCCAATCCAATCTCCGTGGGGATTACTCTCTCTGGGGCCAACGTCCTGACTTTC

V: TRBV4-2
D: TRBD2
size: NA
J: TRBJ2-1
CDR3: CASSQELPGGPGYNEQFF
DNA: TGTGCCAGCAGCCAGGAGCTTCCGGGAGGGCCTGGGTACAATGAGCAGTTCTTC

V: TRBV24-1
D: TRBD1
size: once
J: TRBJ2-5
CDR3: CATSDSSRDRAGETQYF
DNA: TGTGCCACCAGTGATTCGTCCCGGGACAGGGCAGGGGAGACCCAGTACTTC